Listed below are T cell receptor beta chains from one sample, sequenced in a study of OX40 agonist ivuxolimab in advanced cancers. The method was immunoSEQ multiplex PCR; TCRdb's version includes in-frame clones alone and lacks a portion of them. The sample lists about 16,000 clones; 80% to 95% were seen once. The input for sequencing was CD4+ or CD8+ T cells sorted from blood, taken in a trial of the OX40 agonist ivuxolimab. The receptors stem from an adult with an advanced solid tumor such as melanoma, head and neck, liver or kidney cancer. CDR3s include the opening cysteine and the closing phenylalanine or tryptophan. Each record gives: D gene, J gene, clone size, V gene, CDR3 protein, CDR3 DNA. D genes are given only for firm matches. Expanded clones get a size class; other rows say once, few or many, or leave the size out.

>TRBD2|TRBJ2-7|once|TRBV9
CASSPRTSGSGEQYF
TGTGCCAGCAGCCCAAGGACTAGCGGGAGCGGCGAGCAGTACTTC
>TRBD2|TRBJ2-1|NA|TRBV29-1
CSVVRLADYNEQFF
TGCAGCGTTGTAAGGCTAGCGGATTACAATGAGCAGTTCTTC
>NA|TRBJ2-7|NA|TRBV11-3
CASSSGTDEQYF
TGTGCCAGCAGCTCGGGGACCGATGAGCAGTACTTC
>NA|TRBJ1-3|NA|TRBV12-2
CASRLARLSAGVLSGNTIYF
TGTGCAAGTCGCTTAGCTAGGCTCTCGGCAGGCGTTCTCTCTGGAAACACCATATATTTT
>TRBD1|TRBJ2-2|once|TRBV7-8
CASLGQLNTGELFF
TGTGCCAGCCTGGGACAGTTAAACACCGGGGAGCTGTTTTTT
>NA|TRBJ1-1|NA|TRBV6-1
CASPGLPYTEAFF
TGTGCCAGCCCCGGGTTGCCTTACACTGAAGCTTTCTTT
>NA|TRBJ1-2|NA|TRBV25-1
CASSETNYGYTF
TGTGCCAGCAGTGAGACGAACTATGGCTACACCTTC
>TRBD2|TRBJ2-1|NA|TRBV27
CASSSLAGGFYNEQFF
TGTGCCAGCAGTTCGTTAGCGGGAGGGTTTTACAATGAGCAGTTCTTC
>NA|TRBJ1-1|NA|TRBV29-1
CSVSPGLNTEAFF
TGCAGCGTTTCCCCGGGTTTGAACACTGAAGCTTTCTTT
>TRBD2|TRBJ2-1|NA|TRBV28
CASSSRLAGALYNEQFF
TGTGCCAGCAGCTCCCGACTAGCGGGAGCCCTCTACAATGAGCAGTTCTTC
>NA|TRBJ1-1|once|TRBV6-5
CASRERGYTEAFF
TGTGCCAGCAGAGAGAGAGGGTACACTGAAGCTTTCTTT
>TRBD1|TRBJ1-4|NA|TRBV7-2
CASSIGQGNEKLFF
TGTGCCAGCAGCATAGGACAGGGTAATGAAAAACTGTTTTTT
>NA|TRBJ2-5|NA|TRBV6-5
CASRGVGMGETQYF
TGTGCCAGCAGGGGTGTGGGGATGGGAGAGACCCAGTACTTC
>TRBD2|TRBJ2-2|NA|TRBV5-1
CASSWAPGLAGTNTGELFF
TGCGCCAGCAGCTGGGCACCGGGACTAGCGGGAACGAACACCGGGGAGCTGTTTTTT
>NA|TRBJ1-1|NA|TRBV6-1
CASSEGGINTEAFF
TGTGCCAGCAGTGAAGGGGGAATAAACACTGAAGCTTTCTTT
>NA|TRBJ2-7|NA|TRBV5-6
CASSLNEQYF
TGTGCCAGCAGCTTGAACGAGCAGTACTTC
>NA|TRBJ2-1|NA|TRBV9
CASSETSSSYNEQFF
TGTGCCAGCAGCGAAACTAGCTCCTCCTACAATGAGCAGTTCTTC
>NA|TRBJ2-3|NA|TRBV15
CATSRDPAGVWTDTQYF
TGTGCCACCAGCAGAGATCCGGCTGGGGTATGGACAGATACGCAGTATTTT
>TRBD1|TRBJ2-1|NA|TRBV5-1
CASSLGTGYNEQFF
TGCGCCAGCAGCTTGGGGACAGGCTACAATGAGCAGTTCTTC
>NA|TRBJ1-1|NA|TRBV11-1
CASSFGDNTEAFF
TGTGCCAGCAGCTTCGGGGATAACACTGAAGCTTTCTTT
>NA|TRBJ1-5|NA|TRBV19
CASSIGGAVQPQHF
TGTGCCAGTAGTATAGGGGGCGCGGTCCAGCCCCAGCATTTT
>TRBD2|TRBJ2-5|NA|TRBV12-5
CATEGSSGSGETQYF
TGTGCCACGGAAGGGTCTAGCGGGAGTGGAGAGACCCAGTACTTC
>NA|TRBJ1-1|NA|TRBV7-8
CASSLALIATEAFF
TGTGCCAGCAGCTTAGCCTTAATCGCCACTGAAGCTTTCTTT
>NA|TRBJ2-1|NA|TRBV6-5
CASSRLQDEQFF
TGTGCCAGCAGCCGCCTACAGGATGAGCAGTTCTTC
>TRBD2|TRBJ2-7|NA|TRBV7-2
CASSQGHGLAGTYEQYF
TGTGCCAGCAGCCAAGGACATGGGCTAGCGGGAACCTACGAGCAGTACTTC
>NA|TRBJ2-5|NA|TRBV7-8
CASSLEARVTRPETQYF
TGTGCCAGCAGCTTAGAGGCACGGGTTACTCGTCCGGAGACCCAGTACTTC
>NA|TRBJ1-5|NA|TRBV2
CASRAGRNSNQPQHF
TGTGCCAGCAGAGCCGGGAGGAATAGCAATCAGCCCCAGCATTTT
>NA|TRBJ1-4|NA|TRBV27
CASSFGGGYEKLFF
TGTGCCAGCAGTTTCGGTGGTGGTTATGAAAAACTGTTTTTT
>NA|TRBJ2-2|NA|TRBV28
CASSLDSETRAAGELFF
TGTGCCAGCAGTTTAGACAGCGAAACGAGGGCCGCCGGGGAGCTGTTTTTT
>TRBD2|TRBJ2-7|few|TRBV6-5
CASSYSGLDSYEQYF
TGTGCCAGCAGTTACTCCGGACTAGATAGCTACGAGCAGTACTTC
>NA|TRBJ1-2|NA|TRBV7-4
CASSLSPSDGYTF
TGTGCCAGCAGCTTAAGCCCATCGGATGGCTACACCTTC
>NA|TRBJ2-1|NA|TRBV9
CASSVGGLSYNEQFF
TGTGCCAGCAGCGTAGGTGGGTTGTCCTACAATGAGCAGTTCTTC
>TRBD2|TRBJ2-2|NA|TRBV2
CASEGGGTGELFF
TGTGCCAGCGAAGGCGGGGGCACCGGGGAGCTGTTTTTT
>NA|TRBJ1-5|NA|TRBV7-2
CASSLGVDQPQHF
TGTGCCAGCAGCTTAGGGGTGGATCAGCCCCAGCATTTT
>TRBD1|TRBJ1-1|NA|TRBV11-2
CASSLGQGDLNTEAFF
TGTGCCAGCAGCCTGGGACAGGGGGACCTGAACACTGAAGCTTTCTTT
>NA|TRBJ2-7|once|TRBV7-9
CASSLARAGNEQYF
TGTGCCAGCAGCTTAGCTCGCGCGGGGAACGAGCAGTACTTC
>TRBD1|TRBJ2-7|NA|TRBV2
CASSGPGQGLHEQYF
TGTGCCAGCTCGGGTCCGGGACAGGGCCTCCACGAGCAGTACTTC
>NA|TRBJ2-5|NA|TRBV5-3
CASSFGEGPETQYF
TGTGCCAGCAGCTTTGGTGAGGGCCCGGAGACCCAGTACTTC
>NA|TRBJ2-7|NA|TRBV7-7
CASSSWTAYEQYF
TGTGCCAGCAGCTCGTGGACAGCCTACGAGCAGTACTTC
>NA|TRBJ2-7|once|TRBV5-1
CASSLSAGTVYEQYF
TGCGCCAGCAGCTTGAGCGCCGGGACCGTCTACGAGCAGTACTTC
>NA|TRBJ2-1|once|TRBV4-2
CASSLAWIGRNEQFF
TGTGCCAGCAGCTTGGCCTGGATAGGGAGAAATGAGCAGTTCTTC
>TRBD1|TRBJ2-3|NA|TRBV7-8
CASSLAQGFSTDTQYF
TGTGCCAGCAGCTTAGCACAGGGGTTCAGCACAGATACGCAGTATTTT
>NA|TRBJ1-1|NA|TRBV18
CASSRDGLNTEAFF
TGTGCCAGCTCACGTGACGGACTGAACACTGAAGCTTTCTTT
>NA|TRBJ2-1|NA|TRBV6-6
CASSWVGSYNEQFF
TGTGCCAGCTCGTGGGTGGGCTCCTACAATGAGCAGTTCTTC
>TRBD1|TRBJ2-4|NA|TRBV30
CAWSGGQIGKNIQYF
TGTGCCTGGAGTGGGGGACAGATAGGCAAAAACATTCAGTACTTC
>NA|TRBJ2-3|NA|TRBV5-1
CASSPGQFTDTQYF
TGCGCCAGCAGCCCGGGACAATTCACAGATACGCAGTATTTT
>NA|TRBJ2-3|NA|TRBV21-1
CASSKARLSGTGDDTQYF
TGTGCCAGCAGCAAAGCGCGTCTCTCGGGGACAGGGGACGATACGCAGTATTTT
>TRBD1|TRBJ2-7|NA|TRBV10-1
CASSRDRAYEQYF
TGCGCCAGCAGCCGGGACAGGGCCTACGAGCAGTACTTC
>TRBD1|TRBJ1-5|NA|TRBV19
CASSTADRGSQPQHF
TGTGCCAGTAGTACCGCTGACAGGGGGAGTCAGCCCCAGCATTTT
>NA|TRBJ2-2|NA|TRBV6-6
CASSYGVTGELFF
TGTGCCAGCAGTTACGGGGTTACCGGGGAGCTGTTTTTT
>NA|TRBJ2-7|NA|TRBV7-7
CASSPGPTYEQYF
TGTGCCAGCAGCCCCGGACCTACCTACGAGCAGTACTTC
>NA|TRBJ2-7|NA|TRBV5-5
CASSLKFGFSYEQYF
TGTGCCAGCAGCTTGAAGTTTGGGTTCTCCTACGAGCAGTACTTC
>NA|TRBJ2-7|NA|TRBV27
CASSLSPGESYEQYF
TGTGCCAGCAGTTTATCTCCGGGAGAATCCTACGAGCAGTACTTC
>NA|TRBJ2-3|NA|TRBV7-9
CASSFPRDRFTDTQYF
TGTGCCAGCAGCTTCCCTAGGGATCGTTTCACAGATACGCAGTATTTT
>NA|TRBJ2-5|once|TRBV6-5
CASSYEGGETQYF
TGTGCCAGCAGTTACGAGGGAGGCGAGACCCAGTACTTC